This T cell receptor (beta chain) appears in the sequencing data of a study of T cell changes during pregnancy in multiple sclerosis. The assay was immunoSEQ multiplex PCR, and TCRdb's table has in-frame clones only and misses some. Of about 53,000 clones in the sample, around nine tenths were seen once. The germline V gene has CDR1 WSHSY and CDR2 SAAADI. V gave up 8 bases and J gave up 3 bases; unmatched junction bases: 10. This CDR3 is 15 amino acids long. The sample was CD4+ T cells from peripheral blood mononuclear cells, taken in the third trimester of pregnancy. The chain uses TRBV10-2 and TRBJ2-3, with 8 bases matching TRBD2. This receptor was identified in a female donor with multiple sclerosis, enrolled in a pregnancy study. The CDR3 sequence is CASAPGAGGTDTQYF. The CDR3, as DNA: TGCGCCAGCGCCCCGGGGGCGGGGGGAACAGATACGCAGTATTTT.